This entry lists 23 T cell receptor beta chains sequenced from one sample in a study of OX40 agonist ivuxolimab in advanced cancers. The protocol used for the library was the immunoSEQ multiplex PCR assay. TCRdb retrieved this table from immuneACCESS and kept in-frame rearrangements only. Not all clones are present; in checked studies, unresolved V genes account for under half, and no reason is known for the remainder. The sample has tens of thousands of clones on record, 65% to 90% of them singletons. The ten top clones hold around 2% of the sample. The starting material was CD4+ or CD8+ T cells sorted from blood, obtained in a trial of the OX40 agonist ivuxolimab. The receptor set was obtained from an adult with an advanced solid tumor such as melanoma, head and neck, liver or kidney cancer.

The V and J genes are TRBV5-4 and TRBJ2-7; possibly TRBD2 for D (6 bases). The CDR3 spans 15 residues. V was trimmed by 0 bases and J by 0 bases, leaving 10 bases between them. Per the germline V gene, CDR1 is SGHNT and CDR2 is YYREEE (reference sequence). Here the CDR3 DNA reads TGTGCCAGCAGCTTGGGACTAGATTACTCCTACGAGCAGTACTTC. It yields the protein CASSLGLDYSYEQYF.

Of note for this clone: This sample includes further DNA sequences coding for the same CDR3. This rearrangement joins TRBV5-1 to TRBJ2-1; 8 positions match TRBD2. Germline lookup yields CDR1 SGHRS and CDR2 YFSETQ. V lost 4 bases, J lost 5 bases, and 8 bases stayed unmatched. The CDR3 runs to 15 residues. CDR3 bases: TGCGCCAGCAGCGGAGAAGCGGGGGCCCACAATGAGCAGTTCTTC. The encoded protein is CASSGEAGAHNEQFF.

V usage is TRBV7-2 and J usage is TRBJ2-5; 8 bases are a match to TRBD1. CDR1 is SGHTA, CDR2 FQGNSA, per germline. The CDR3 sequence is 14 residues long. V was clipped by 4 bases and J by 5 bases; unmatched bases: 6. Here the CDR3 reads CASSSSGGTETQYF. CDR3 nucleotides: TGTGCCAGCAGCTCGTCAGGGGGCACGGAGACCCAGTACTTC.

This rearrangement joins TRBV30 to TRBJ2-3; the D is unclear. Germline-derived CDR1 and CDR2 are GTSNPN and SVGIG (reference sequence). V lost 1 base and J 6 bases, leaving 14 bases between the germline ends. The CDR3 sequence is 14 residues long. The CDR3 nucleotides are TGTGCCTGGAGTGGGGTACTACTCGGGGATACGCAGTATTTT. This sequence encodes CAWSGVLLGDTQYF.

V usage is TRBV5-1 and J usage is TRBJ2-3; 7 nucleotides align to TRBD1. The CDR3 is 18 amino acids. Germline CDR1 SGHRS, CDR2 YFSETQ. V trimming: 3 bases; J trimming: 0 bases; junction bases outside the gene matches: 13. The CDR3 coding sequence is TGCGCCAGCAGCTCGGCTTGGGACAGACAACCTAGCACAGATACGCAGTATTTT. It encodes CASSSAWDRQPSTDTQYF. The full variable domain, in which reference TRBV5-1 and TRBJ2-3 provide the parts outside the CDR3, is KAGVTQTPRYLIKTRGQQVTLSCSPISGHRSVSWYQQTPGQGLQFLFEYFSETQRNKGNFPGRFSGRQFSNSRSEMNVSTLELGDSALYLCASSSAWDRQPSTDTQYFGPGTRLTVL.

The gene calls are TRBV9 and TRBJ2-5; D unclear. The V end lost 1 base, the J end lost 5 bases, and 12 bases lay between the germline ends. Germline loops: CDR1 SGDLS, CDR2 YYNGEE. The CDR3 consists of 14 residues. CDR3 DNA: TGTGCCAGCAGCGTAACGGACCTAGGGGAGACCCAGTACTTC. Translation: CASSVTDLGETQYF.

V is TRBV19 and J is TRBJ1-1, with TRBD1 identical over 8 bases. Germline CDR1 is LNHDA and CDR2 is SQIVND (reference sequence). The J segment lost 3 bases and the V segment lost 3 bases, leaving 3 bases of the junction unmatched. This CDR3 spans 14 amino acids. DNA of the CDR3: TGTGCCAGTAGTATCGAGGACAGGGACACTGAAGCTTTCTTT. It is translated as CASSIEDRDTEAFF.

The chain couples TRBV5-1 to TRBJ1-6; D perhaps matches TRBD1 (5 bases). The CDR3 covers 14 residues. Germline V gene lookup returns CDR1 SGHRS and CDR2 YFSETQ. Deletions cut 0 bases from V and 10 bases from J, with 11 bases between. The CDR3, as DNA: TGCGCCAGCAGCTTGGGACAGCCCGGATCACCCCTCCACTTT. Translating it yields CASSLGQPGSPLHF.

J is TRBJ1-5 and V is TRBV21-1; the table's D call, TRBD1, was not checked against the DNA. TRBV21-1 is a documented pseudogene. This CDR3 is 17 amino acids long. CDR3 sequence (DNA): TGTGCCAGCAGGATCAGTCGGCCAGGATTCGTTTTGCAGCCCCAGCATTTT. It encodes CASRISRPGFVLQPQHF.

The chain combines TRBV19 with TRBJ1-4; possible D gene TRBD1, 5 bases. Germline CDR1 LNHDA, CDR2 SQIVND (reference sequence). The CDR3 covers 14 residues. V shed 4 bases and J shed 12 bases, with 18 bases lying between them. DNA for the CDR3: TGTGCCAGTAGTAACAACAGGATGGTGGGGGAACTGTTTTTT. It is translated as CASSNNRMVGELFF.

V usage is TRBV2 and J usage is TRBJ2-1; 8 nucleotides align to TRBD1. CDR3 length: 15 amino acids. V was pared by 5 bases and J by 14 bases, with 17 bases of the junction left unmatched. Germline CDR1 SNHLY, CDR2 FYNNEI. CDR3 in DNA: TGTGCCAGCAGTCAACCCGACCGACAGGGGCAGGGGGAGTTCTTC. It translates to CASSQPDRQGQGEFF. The full variable domain, in which reference TRBV2 and TRBJ2-1 provide the parts outside the CDR3, is EPEVTQTPSHQVTQMGQEVILRCVPISNHLYFYWYRQILGQKVEFLVSFYNNEISEKSEIFDDQFSVERPDGSNFTLKIRSTKLEDSAMYFCASSQPDRQGQGEFFGPGTRLTVL.

The chain links TRBV28 to TRBJ1-2, with D perhaps TRBD1 (5 bases). The germline V and J ends were trimmed by 4 bases and 6 bases, with 12 bases remaining between them. Germline values: CDR1 MDHEN, CDR2 SYDVKM. The CDR3 is 13 residues long. DNA of the CDR3: TGTGCCAGCAGTTCCCTCCGCAGGGATGGCTACACCTTC. Amino acid sequence: CASSSLRRDGYTF.

The rearrangement links TRBV4-1 to TRBJ2-3, with TRBD1 identical over 11 bases. With V trimmed by 4 bases and J by 3 bases, 6 bases remained unmatched. Germline V gives CDR1 MGHRA, CDR2 YSYEKL. CDR3 length: 16 residues. The CDR3 protein is CASSRRGTGGTDTQYF. DNA of the CDR3: TGCGCCAGCAGCCGCCGCGGGACAGGGGGAACAGATACGCAGTATTTT.

The chain uses TRBV5-4 and TRBJ1-2, with D perhaps TRBD1 (5 bases). V gave up 0 bases and J gave up 6 bases, with 15 bases separating them. This CDR3 is 15 amino acids long. From germline, CDR1 is SGHNT and CDR2 YYREEE (reference sequence). CDR3 nucleotide sequence: TGTGCCAGCAGCTTGGGTGGGACTGGGCGGGATGGCTACACCTTC. It translates to CASSLGGTGRDGYTF.

The gene calls are TRBV5-4 and TRBJ1-2; TRBD1 aligns across 7 bases. Germline CDR1 and CDR2: SGHNT and YYREEE (reference sequence). V was pared by 4 bases and J by 2 bases, with 5 bases of the junction left unmatched. The CDR3 runs to 14 residues. The CDR3 spells CASSPRGENYGYTF. CDR3 coding DNA: TGTGCCAGCAGCCCCAGGGGGGAAAACTATGGCTACACCTTC.

This rearrangement joins TRBV4-1 to TRBJ2-1; 11 bases line up with TRBD2. Germline trimming cut 1 base from V and 5 bases from J; bases unmatched to any gene: 7. The CDR3 has 17 residues. Germline V gene lookup returns CDR1 MGHRA and CDR2 YSYEKL. The CDR3 region is CASSQVKLAGADNEQFF. In DNA, the CDR3 is TGCGCCAGCAGCCAAGTGAAACTAGCGGGGGCCGACAATGAGCAGTTCTTC.

V gene TRBV6-5 combines with J gene TRBJ1-5; D remains unclear. The CDR3 has 16 residues. Trimming pared 2 bases from V and 0 bases from J, leaving 11 bases between. Per the germline V gene, CDR1 is MNHEY and CDR2 is SVGAGI. The CDR3 protein is CASSYGAGSSNQPQHF. Here the CDR3 DNA reads TGTGCCAGCAGTTACGGCGCAGGTTCTAGCAATCAGCCCCAGCATTTT.

The rearrangement links TRBV5-6 to TRBJ2-3, with 10 nucleotides matching TRBD2. CDR1 is SGHDT and CDR2 is YYEEEE in the germline V gene. With 1 base clipped from V and 6 bases from J, the junction kept 8 bases outside the gene matches. The CDR3 has 16 residues. The CDR3 reads CASSLFASGGRDTQYF. Here the CDR3 DNA reads TGTGCCAGCAGCTTGTTCGCTAGCGGGGGCCGCGATACGCAGTATTTT.

This clone was seen only once. The V gene is TRBV7-9, the J gene TRBJ2-7; 7 bases map to TRBD1. The length of the CDR3 is 15 residues. The trim removed 5 bases at V and 3 bases at J, leaving 10 bases unmatched. CDR1 is SEHNR, CDR2 FQNEAQ, per germline (reference sequence). The CDR3 loop reads CASSPGRGHLYEQYF. The CDR3 DNA is TGTGCCAGCAGCCCGGGTAGGGGGCACCTCTACGAGCAGTACTTC.

This clone has only a few counts. V gene TRBV14 combines with J gene TRBJ1-6, with D uncertain. Trimming removed 4 bases at V and 5 bases at J, with 9 bases between. This CDR3 has 14 amino acids. CDR1 and CDR2 (germline): SGHDN, FVKESK. In DNA form, the CDR3 reads TGTGCCAGCAGCCCTACCCAGAATAATTCACCCCTCCACTTT. Amino acid sequence: CASSPTQNNSPLHF.

The rearrangement joins TRBV5-6 to TRBJ2-3; D is undetermined. This CDR3 is 14 amino acids long. With 1 base removed from V and 2 bases from J, the gap between germline ends came to 8 bases. CDR1 is SGHDT and CDR2 is YYEEEE in the germline V gene. CDR3 amino acids: CASSLLQHTDTQYF. The DNA for the CDR3 is TGTGCCAGCAGCTTGCTACAGCACACAGATACGCAGTATTTT.

V and J are TRBV9 and TRBJ1-1; no definite D call. V lost 3 bases and J 5 bases, leaving 11 bases between the germline ends. Germline loops: CDR1 SGDLS, CDR2 YYNGEE. This CDR3 comprises 13 residues. The CDR3 here is CASSALSETEAFF. DNA for the CDR3: TGTGCCAGCAGCGCATTGTCAGAGACTGAAGCTTTCTTT.

J is TRBJ2-1 and V is TRBV5-5; maybe TRBD2 (5 bases). Trimming removed 3 bases from V and 3 bases from J, with 7 bases in between. The CDR3 totals 13 residues. The germline V gene encodes CDR1 SGHKS and CDR2 YYEKEE (reference sequence). Here the CDR3 reads CASSSRDYNEQFF. For the CDR3, the DNA is TGTGCCAGCAGCTCCCGGGACTACAATGAGCAGTTCTTC.